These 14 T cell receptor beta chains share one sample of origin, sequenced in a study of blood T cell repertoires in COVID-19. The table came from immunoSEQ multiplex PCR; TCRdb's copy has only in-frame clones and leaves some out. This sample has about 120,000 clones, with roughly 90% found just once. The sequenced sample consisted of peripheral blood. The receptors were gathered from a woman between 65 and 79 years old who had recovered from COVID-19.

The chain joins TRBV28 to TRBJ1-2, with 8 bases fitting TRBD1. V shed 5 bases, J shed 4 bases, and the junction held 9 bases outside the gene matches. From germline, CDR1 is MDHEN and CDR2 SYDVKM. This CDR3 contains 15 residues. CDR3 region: CASSVPQGEGYGYTF. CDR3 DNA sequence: TGTGCCAGCAGTGTCCCACAGGGGGAAGGCTATGGCTACACCTTC.

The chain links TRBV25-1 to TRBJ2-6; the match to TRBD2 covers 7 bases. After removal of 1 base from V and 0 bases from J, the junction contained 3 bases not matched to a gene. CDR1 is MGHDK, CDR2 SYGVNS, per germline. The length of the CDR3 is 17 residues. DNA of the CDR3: TGTGCCAGCAGTGAATCGGGGGGAGGCTCTGGGGCCAACGTCCTGACTTTC. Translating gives CASSESGGGSGANVLTF.

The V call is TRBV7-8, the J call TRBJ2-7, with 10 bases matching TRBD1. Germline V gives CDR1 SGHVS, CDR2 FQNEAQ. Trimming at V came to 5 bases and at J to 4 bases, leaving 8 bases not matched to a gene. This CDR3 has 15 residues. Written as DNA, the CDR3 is TGTGCCAGCAGCCAGGGACAGGGGTTTGCGTACGAGCAGTACTTC. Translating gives CASSQGQGFAYEQYF. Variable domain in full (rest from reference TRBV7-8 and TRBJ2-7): GAGVSQSPRYKVAKRGQDVALRCDPISGHVSLFWYQQALGQGPEFLTYFQNEAQLDKSGLPSDRFFAERPEGSVSTLKIQRTQQEDSAVYLCASSQGQGFAYEQYFGPGTRLTVT.

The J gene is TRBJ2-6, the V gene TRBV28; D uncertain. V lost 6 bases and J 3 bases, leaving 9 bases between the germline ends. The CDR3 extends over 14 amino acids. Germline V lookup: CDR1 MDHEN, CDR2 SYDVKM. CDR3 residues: CASRSPYGANVLTF. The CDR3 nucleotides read TGTGCCAGCAGGTCCCCTTATGGGGCCAACGTCCTGACTTTC.

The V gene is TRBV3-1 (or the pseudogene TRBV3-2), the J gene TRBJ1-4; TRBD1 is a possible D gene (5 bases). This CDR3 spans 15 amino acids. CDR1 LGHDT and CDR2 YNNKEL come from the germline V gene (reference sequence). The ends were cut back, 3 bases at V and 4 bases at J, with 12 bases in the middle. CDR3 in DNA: TGTGCCAGCAGCCATTACGGGGGAGTTAATGAAAAACTGTTTTTT. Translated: CASSHYGGVNEKLFF.

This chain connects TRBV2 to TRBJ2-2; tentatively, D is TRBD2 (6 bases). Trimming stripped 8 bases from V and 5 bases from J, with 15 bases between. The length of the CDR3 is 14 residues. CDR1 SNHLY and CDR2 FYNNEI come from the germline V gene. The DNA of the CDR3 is TGTGCCAGCTTCCTTAGGGCGGGGACCGGGGAGCTGTTTTTT. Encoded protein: CASFLRAGTGELFF.

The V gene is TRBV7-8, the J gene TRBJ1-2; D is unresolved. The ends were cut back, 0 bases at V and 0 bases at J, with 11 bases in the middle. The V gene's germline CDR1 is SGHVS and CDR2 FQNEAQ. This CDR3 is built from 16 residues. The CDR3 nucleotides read TGTGCCAGCAGCTTAGCAGGCTGGGCAACTAACTATGGCTACACCTTC. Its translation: CASSLAGWATNYGYTF.

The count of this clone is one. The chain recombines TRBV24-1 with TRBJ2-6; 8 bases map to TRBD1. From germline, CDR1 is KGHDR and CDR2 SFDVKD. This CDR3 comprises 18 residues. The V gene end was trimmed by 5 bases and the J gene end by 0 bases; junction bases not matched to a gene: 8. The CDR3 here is CATSASGTGDSGANVLTF. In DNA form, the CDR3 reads TGTGCCACCAGTGCCTCCGGGACAGGAGACTCTGGGGCCAACGTCCTGACTTTC.

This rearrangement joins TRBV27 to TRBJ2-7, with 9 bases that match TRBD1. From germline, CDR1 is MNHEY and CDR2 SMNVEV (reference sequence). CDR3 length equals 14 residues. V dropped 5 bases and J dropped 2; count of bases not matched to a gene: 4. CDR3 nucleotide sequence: TGTGCCAGCAGTCAAAGACAGGGGGCCTACGAGCAGTACTTC. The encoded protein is CASSQRQGAYEQYF.

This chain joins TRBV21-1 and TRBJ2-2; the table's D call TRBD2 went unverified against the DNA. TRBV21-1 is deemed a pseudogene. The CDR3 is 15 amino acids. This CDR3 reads CASSIGGDSTGELFF. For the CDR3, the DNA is TGTGCCAGCAGCATCGGGGGGGACAGTACCGGGGAGCTGTTTTTT.

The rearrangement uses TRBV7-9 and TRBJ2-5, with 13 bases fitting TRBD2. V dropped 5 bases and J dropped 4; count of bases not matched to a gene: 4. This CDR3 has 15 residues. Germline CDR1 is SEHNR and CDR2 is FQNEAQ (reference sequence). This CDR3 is CASSGLAGVGETQYF. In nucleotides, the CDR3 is TGTGCCAGCAGCGGACTAGCGGGAGTGGGAGAGACCCAGTACTTC.

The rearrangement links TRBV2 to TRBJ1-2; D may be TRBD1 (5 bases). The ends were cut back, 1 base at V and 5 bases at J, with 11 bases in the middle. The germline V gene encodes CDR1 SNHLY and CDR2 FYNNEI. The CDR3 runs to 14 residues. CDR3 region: CASSEDETDYGYTF. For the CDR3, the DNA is TGTGCCAGCAGTGAAGACGAGACAGATTATGGCTACACCTTC. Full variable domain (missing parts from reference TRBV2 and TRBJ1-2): EPEVTQTPSHQVTQMGQEVILRCVPISNHLYFYWYRQILGQKVEFLVSFYNNEISEKSEIFDDQFSVERPDGSNFTLKIRSTKLEDSAMYFCASSEDETDYGYTFGSGTRLTVV.

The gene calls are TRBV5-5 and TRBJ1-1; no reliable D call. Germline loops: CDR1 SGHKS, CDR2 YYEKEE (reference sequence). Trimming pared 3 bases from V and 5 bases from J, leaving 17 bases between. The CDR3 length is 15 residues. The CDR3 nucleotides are TGTGCCAGCAGCTCCACCCTGGGCGATGAAACTGAAGCTTTCTTT. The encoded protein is CASSSTLGDETEAFF.

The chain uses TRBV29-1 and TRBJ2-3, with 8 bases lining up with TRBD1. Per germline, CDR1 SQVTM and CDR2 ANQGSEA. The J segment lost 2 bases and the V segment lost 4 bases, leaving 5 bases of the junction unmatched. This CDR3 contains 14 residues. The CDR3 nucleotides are TGCAGCGTTGTGGGGGACAGGAACACAGATACGCAGTATTTT. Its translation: CSVVGDRNTDTQYF.